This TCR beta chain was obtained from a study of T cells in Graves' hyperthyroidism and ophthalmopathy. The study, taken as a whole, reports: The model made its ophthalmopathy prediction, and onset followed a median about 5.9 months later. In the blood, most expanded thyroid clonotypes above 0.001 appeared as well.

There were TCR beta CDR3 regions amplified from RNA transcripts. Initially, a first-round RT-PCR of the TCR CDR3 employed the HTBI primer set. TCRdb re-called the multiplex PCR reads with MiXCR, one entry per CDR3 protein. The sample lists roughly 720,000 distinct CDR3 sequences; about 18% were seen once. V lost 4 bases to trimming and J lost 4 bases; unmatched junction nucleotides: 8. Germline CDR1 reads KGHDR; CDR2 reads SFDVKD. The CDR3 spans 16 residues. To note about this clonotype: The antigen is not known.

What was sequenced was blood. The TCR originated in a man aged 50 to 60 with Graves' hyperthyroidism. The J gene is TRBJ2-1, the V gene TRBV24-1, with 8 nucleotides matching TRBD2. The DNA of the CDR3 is TGTGCCACCAGTGACGAGGGACTAGGACTTTACAATGAGCAGTTCTTC. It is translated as CATSDEGLGLYNEQFF.